This is a list of T cell receptor beta chains from one sample in a study of blood T cell repertoires in COVID-19. TCRdb's copy holds only in-frame clones and misses some; the assay was immunoSEQ multiplex PCR. The sample has under 200,000 clones, around 90% seen once. The source material was peripheral blood. Source of these receptors: a man between 18 and 35 years old with acute or convalescent COVID-19. Each CDR3 is given with its conserved first and last residue. The order of the fields is CDR3 DNA, CDR3 protein, J gene, CDR3 length, clone size, V gene, D gene. The D gene is left open where the match is weak. Clone size is not always given. Where it is, it says once, few, many or a class for expanded clones.

DNA: TGTGCCAGCAGCTTAGTAACTAGCGGGGGTCAAGAGACCCAGTACTTC
CDR3: CASSLVTSGGQETQYF
J: TRBJ2-5
length: 16
size: NA
V: TRBV13
D: TRBD2

DNA: TGTGCCAGCAGCCAAGGGCGGGGGGTTTACAATGAGCAGTTCTTC
CDR3: CASSQGRGVYNEQFF
J: TRBJ2-1
length: 15
size: NA
V: TRBV3-1/TRBV3-2
D: TRBD2

DNA: TGTGCCAGCAGTGAATCGGACAGGGGATCCTGGTTAGCTAACTATGGCTACACCTTC
CDR3: CASSESDRGSWLANYGYTF
J: TRBJ1-2
length: 19
size: NA
V: TRBV6-1
D: TRBD1

DNA: TGTGCCAGCAGCTTGGAAAGGGGGACTAGTTCCACCGGGGAGCTGTTTTTT
CDR3: CASSLERGTSSTGELFF
J: TRBJ2-2
length: 17
size: few
V: TRBV5-6
D: TRBD2

DNA: TGTGCCTGGAGTGGTGGGACAGGGCCCTACGAGCAGTACTTC
CDR3: CAWSGGTGPYEQYF
J: TRBJ2-7
length: 14
size: NA
V: TRBV30
D: TRBD1

DNA: TGTGCCAGTAGTATCCAGAAACAGGCAAATGAAAAACTGTTTTTT
CDR3: CASSIQKQANEKLFF
J: TRBJ1-4
length: 15
size: NA
V: TRBV19
D: NA

DNA: TGTGCCAGCAGCGTTTCGTCGGGATATACCACAGATACGCAGTATTTT
CDR3: CASSVSSGYTTDTQYF
J: TRBJ2-3
length: 16
size: NA
V: TRBV9
D: NA

DNA: TGTGCCACCAGCAGACGAATTCCGGGACTAGCGGACTCTTCGACACCCTACGAGCAGTACTTC
CDR3: CATSRRIPGLADSSTPYEQYF
J: TRBJ2-7
length: 21
size: NA
V: TRBV15
D: TRBD2

DNA: TGCGCCAGCAGGATAATCCCGGGACAGGTTTACAATGAGCAGTTCTTC
CDR3: CASRIIPGQVYNEQFF
J: TRBJ2-1
length: 16
size: NA
V: TRBV5-1
D: TRBD1

DNA: TGTGCCAGCGTGGAGGGACAGTACAATGAGCAGTTCTTC
CDR3: CASVEGQYNEQFF
J: TRBJ2-1
length: 13
size: once
V: TRBV2
D: NA

DNA: TGTGCCAGCAGTGAGGGGGGGATTACGACCGGGGAGCTGTTTTTT
CDR3: CASSEGGITTGELFF
J: TRBJ2-2
length: 15
size: NA
V: TRBV2
D: TRBD2

DNA: TGTGCCTGGAGTGTACACTCAGGGGGCCGTTTGGGGAACACTGAAGCTTTCTTT
CDR3: CAWSVHSGGRLGNTEAFF
J: TRBJ1-1
length: 18
size: NA
V: TRBV30
D: TRBD1

DNA: TGCGCCAGCAGCTTGGGGACTAGCGGGGGGATCGGATCCAATGAGCAGTTCTTC
CDR3: CASSLGTSGGIGSNEQFF
J: TRBJ2-1
length: 18
size: NA
V: TRBV5-1
D: TRBD2

DNA: TGTGCCAGTAGTATAGGTGGACAGGGGCGGGTCGGCACTGAAGCTTTCTTT
CDR3: CASSIGGQGRVGTEAFF
J: TRBJ1-1
length: 17
size: NA
V: TRBV19
D: TRBD1

DNA: TGTGCCAGCAGTTTCACAACAGGGGGCTATGGCTACACCTTC
CDR3: CASSFTTGGYGYTF
J: TRBJ1-2
length: 14
size: NA
V: TRBV27
D: TRBD1

DNA: TGCGCCAGCAGCACGGGGGTTAACACTGAAGCTTTCTTT
CDR3: CASSTGVNTEAFF
J: TRBJ1-1
length: 13
size: NA
V: TRBV5-1
D: NA

DNA: TGTGCCAGCAGCAAATCCAGTCGGACAGACTTTCCGGGGGCCAACGTCCTGACTTTC
CDR3: CASSKSSRTDFPGANVLTF
J: TRBJ2-6
length: 19
size: NA
V: TRBV7-9
D: NA

DNA: TGCGCCAGCAGCGAGGGTGTAGGCACCGGGGAGCTGTTTTTT
CDR3: CASSEGVGTGELFF
J: TRBJ2-2
length: 14
size: NA
V: TRBV4-1
D: NA

DNA: TGTGCCAGCAGCTACGGACAGGCTCAAGAGACCCAGTACTTC
CDR3: CASSYGQAQETQYF
J: TRBJ2-5
length: 14
size: NA
V: TRBV7-8
D: TRBD1

DNA: TGTGCCAGTAGTATAGAAGGAGAAAGCTCTGGAAACACCATATATTTT
CDR3: CASSIEGESSGNTIYF
J: TRBJ1-3
length: 16
size: once
V: TRBV19
D: NA

DNA: TGTGCCAGCTCACCAGGACTAGTATCCTACGAGCAGTACTTC
CDR3: CASSPGLVSYEQYF
J: TRBJ2-7
length: 14
size: NA
V: TRBV18
D: TRBD2

DNA: TGCGCCAGCAGCTGGAGAGGACAGTCCGTGGCAGATACGCAGTATTTT
CDR3: CASSWRGQSVADTQYF
J: TRBJ2-3
length: 16
size: NA
V: TRBV5-1
D: NA

DNA: TGTGCCAGCAGTCCCGAACTAGCGGGCTTACCACCAGATACGCAGTATTTT
CDR3: CASSPELAGLPPDTQYF
J: TRBJ2-3
length: 17
size: NA
V: TRBV2
D: TRBD2

DNA: TGTGCCAGCAGCCCGATTGGAGGGGGCTACCCAAACACTGAAGCTTTCTTT
CDR3: CASSPIGGGYPNTEAFF
J: TRBJ1-1
length: 17
size: NA
V: TRBV11-2
D: TRBD1

DNA: TGCAGCGTTGCCCTGACAGGGGCTTTGGGTGAAGCTTTCTTT
CDR3: CSVALTGALGEAFF
J: TRBJ1-1
length: 14
size: NA
V: TRBV29-1
D: TRBD1